The rows below give T cell receptor beta chains drawn from one sample of a study of CD8+ T cells in alopecia areata. Clones were read by immunoSEQ multiplex PCR, and TCRdb kept only the in-frame ones, dropping some. The table has over 150,000 clones, roughly 50% seen once. Sequencing used CD8+ T cells sorted from blood. The receptors here all came from a human donor in good health. Each CDR3 is given with its conserved first and last residue. Each record gives: clone size, CDR3 length, J gene, D gene, V gene, CDR3 protein, CDR3 DNA. The D gene is left open where the match is weak. A row's size may be missing; if present it is once, few, many or a size class.

>-|14|TRBJ1-1|-|TRBV6-5
CASSPGTLGTEAFF
TGTGCCAGCAGCCCCGGGACTCTAGGCACTGAAGCTTTCTTT
>-|13|TRBJ2-1|-|TRBV29-1
CSVPGGTYNEQFF
TGCAGCGTCCCGGGGGGCACCTACAATGAGCAGTTCTTC
>few|14|TRBJ2-3|-|TRBV7-9
CASSFSGNPDTQYF
TGTGCCAGCAGCTTTAGCGGTAATCCAGATACGCAGTATTTT
>-|14|TRBJ2-3|-|TRBV10-2
CASSEYKGGDTQYF
TGCGCCAGCAGTGAGTACAAGGGCGGGGATACGCAGTATTTT
>-|12|TRBJ1-1|-|TRBV5-1
CASSLLNTEAFF
TGCGCCAGCAGCCTATTGAACACTGAAGCTTTCTTT
>few|17|TRBJ2-7|TRBD2|TRBV7-9
CASSLGSGGLDSYEQYF
TGTGCCAGCAGCTTAGGTAGCGGGGGGCTCGACTCCTACGAGCAGTACTTC
>-|17|TRBJ1-2|-|TRBV4-3
CASSQGERERLLGGYTF
TGCGCCAGCAGCCAAGGGGAAAGGGAGCGGCTTCTTGGAGGCTACACCTTC
>-|14|TRBJ1-1|-|TRBV10-3
CAISGAQSNTEAFF
TGTGCCATCAGCGGGGCTCAGTCGAACACTGAAGCTTTCTTT
>-|13|TRBJ1-2|-|TRBV30
CAWEARLNYGYTF
TGTGCCTGGGAGGCGCGGCTTAACTATGGCTACACCTTC
>once|14|TRBJ2-3|-|TRBV29-1
CSVEGQPLTDTQYF
TGCAGCGTTGAAGGCCAGCCGCTCACAGATACGCAGTATTTT
>few|15|TRBJ2-7|-|TRBV29-1
CSARGGDSLTYEQYF
TGCAGCGCGCGAGGAGGCGACTCCCTAACCTACGAGCAGTACTTC
>few|13|TRBJ2-7|-|TRBV4-1
CASSQKLAYEQYF
TGCGCCAGCAGCCAGAAACTAGCCTACGAGCAGTACTTC
>-|14|TRBJ2-1|TRBD1|TRBV5-1
CASNQGQVGPEQFF
TGCGCCAGCAATCAGGGACAGGTGGGCCCTGAGCAGTTCTTC
>-|13|TRBJ2-7|-|TRBV14
CASSQLSKHEQYF
TGTGCCAGCAGCCAACTGTCCAAACACGAGCAGTACTTC
>-|15|TRBJ2-1|-|TRBV4-2
CASSQGPTVSDEQFF
TGTGCCAGCAGCCAAGGGCCGACAGTTTCCGATGAGCAGTTCTTC
>-|15|TRBJ1-5|-|TRBV4-1
CASSQDRTLGQPQHF
TGCGCCAGCAGCCAAGACCGTACCTTGGGTCAGCCCCAGCATTTT
>-|16|TRBJ1-5|-|TRBV15
CATSRDPRPGNQPQHF
TGTGCCACCAGCAGAGATCCCCGGCCAGGGAATCAGCCCCAGCATTTT
>-|14|TRBJ1-1|TRBD1|TRBV4-1
CASSHDRVTTEAFF
TGCGCCAGCAGCCACGACAGGGTAACAACTGAAGCTTTCTTT
>-|13|TRBJ1-2|-|TRBV5-1
CASSSTDSYGYTF
TGCGCCAGCAGCTCCACGGACAGCTATGGCTACACCTTC
>-|16|TRBJ1-2|TRBD1|TRBV27
CASSPHPAAGGEGYTF
TGTGCCAGCAGTCCACACCCCGCCGCAGGGGGAGAGGGCTACACCTTC
>-|11|TRBJ2-5|-|TRBV11-2
CASSREETQYF
TGTGCCAGCAGCCGCGAAGAGACCCAGTACTTC
>few|12|TRBJ2-3|-|TRBV6-6
CASSYEADTQYF
TGTGCCAGCAGTTACGAGGCAGATACGCAGTATTTT
>-|15|TRBJ1-1|-|TRBV29-1
CSVVGTLDLNTEAFF
TGCAGCGTTGTTGGGACATTGGATTTGAACACTGAAGCTTTCTTT
>-|13|TRBJ2-7|-|TRBV30
CAWSVIEGREQYF
TGTGCCTGGAGTGTAATCGAAGGCCGAGAGCAGTACTTC
>-|14|TRBJ2-7|TRBD1|TRBV7-9
CATRAGTATYEQYF
TGTGCCACCAGGGCCGGGACAGCAACCTACGAGCAGTACTTC
>-|16|TRBJ2-5|TRBD2|TRBV13
CASSITSGGSPETQYF
TGTGCCAGCAGCATTACTAGCGGGGGGTCTCCTGAGACCCAGTACTTC
>-|14|TRBJ1-2|-|TRBV10-2
CASSESTRGGGYTF
TGCGCCAGCAGTGAGTCGACCCGGGGGGGTGGCTACACCTTC
>-|15|TRBJ1-5|TRBD1|TRBV2
CASSMGQGSNQPQHF
TGTGCCAGCAGTATGGGACAGGGAAGCAATCAGCCCCAGCATTTT
>-|12|TRBJ2-7|-|TRBV7-6
CASSLGGTEQYF
TGTGCCAGCAGCTTGGGGGGAACCGAGCAGTACTTC
>-|13|TRBJ2-5|-|TRBV10-3
CAISDKYQETQYF
TGTGCCATCAGTGACAAGTACCAAGAGACCCAGTACTTC
>-|12|TRBJ2-7|-|TRBV30
CAWSVDSYEQYF
TGTGCCTGGAGTGTGGACAGTTACGAGCAGTACTTC
>-|13|TRBJ1-2|-|TRBV9
CASSAPLGGGYTF
TGTGCCAGCAGCGCACCCCTAGGCGGAGGCTACACCTTC